Detailed here is one T cell receptor beta chain. The antigen remains undetermined. TRB was amplified from about 250-500 ng of blood genomic DNA. The source of the sample is a study of T and B cells in COVID-19 patients. General observations from the study: Patients with COVID-19 reportedly showed strongly skewed T cell receptor beta variable and joining gene usage.

This CDR3 contains 15 residues. Looked up from germline, CDR1 is SQVTM and CDR2 is ANQGSEA. V lost 6 bases and J lost 1; bases outside the gene matches: 5. TRB rearrangements were amplified by multiplex PCR with BIOMED2 TRB-A/B primers. TCRdb passed the multiplex PCR reads through MiXCR, listing each CDR3 protein once. This table holds some 4,300 distinct CDR3 sequences, under 30% found once. The origin of this receptor is a human donor with active COVID-19. The V gene is TRBV29-1, the J gene TRBJ2-3; TRBD2 aligns across 12 bases. Specimen: blood. The CDR3 coding sequence is TGCAGCGTAGGACTAGCGGGAAGTGGCACAGATACGCAGTATTTT. Translated, it gives CSVGLAGSGTDTQYF.